This entry features one T cell receptor beta chain sequence. This clonotype was seen more than once but under ten times. It lacks a known antigen. No base qualities exist here, and no much larger clone lies one base off it. CDR3 length: 14 amino acids, cysteine to phenylalanine. Kept here is only the CDR3 DNA, which spans 42 bases and is read in frame from base 1. CDR1 and CDR2 are drawn from the germline V gene: SGHAT, FQNNGV. Trimming leaves V shorter by 5 bases and J shorter by 6 bases, with the junction holding 8 bases beyond the gene matches. This sample is part of a study of human T cells and chemical hapten exposure (dated by TCRdb to about 2021). Looking at the study overall: For sensitization, 2% DPC in acetone was applied to a 2 cm by 2 cm area of upper inner arm skin. Throughout the approximately 24-week study period, patients were also given weekly therapeutic DPC doses on the scalp. Patch testing on the upper back used Finn chambers containing 0.01% DPC, with scoring done after 6 days according to International Contact Dermatitis Research Group standards. The mostly female patient cohort included alopecia areata with under or over 50% scalp involvement, alopecia totalis and alopecia universalis. Libraries were pooled for sequencing, and per-sample TCR yields varied mainly because of small differences in library volumes within the pool. In alopecia patients, the study followed how the peripheral blood TCR repertoire changed in vivo over primary and secondary sensitization to diphenylcyclopropenone (DPC), a hapten. Blood samples were taken from patients before sensitization (week 0) and then at 2, 6 and about 24 weeks after DPC sensitization. Under 30 alopecia patients gave blood for TCR sequencing at one to four time points (pre-sensitization, 2, 6 and 24 weeks). Findings and caveats that apply to the study as a whole: Repeated subsampling changed both the strength of the expansion versus patch-test correlation and the threshold at which the correlation became significant. Significantly more large CDR3 similarity clusters were formed by expanded TCRs than by pre-sensitization or healthy control sets, consistent with antigen-driven responses. Alopecia, a presumed autoimmune disease, was present in all patients, so the immune response of the patients might differ from that of healthy individuals. No change with DPC sensitization was found in the number of TCRs above 1 in 1000 frequency, and no evidence of global repertoire structure alterations was found. Patch test score was positively correlated with the number of PT1 expanded TCRs, with significance at thresholds 8, 16 and 32 but not at 4.

Libraries were constructed by RACE. Sequencing took place on a NextSeq 500. During library preparation, unique molecular identifiers were attached to individual cDNA molecules so that TCRs could be counted in a quantitative, reproducible way. Each blood RNA sample was used to sequence both TCR alpha and TCR beta chains. The original methods were these. Samples had a median of around 92,000 TCRs, with a range from roughly 20,000 to 690,600. The Decombinator software suite was used to annotate the V, J and CDR3 of the TCR reads. To make PS versus PT1 abundance plots, every sample was subsampled to the same number of TCRs (28,000). TCRs were defined as expanded if absent before sensitization and observed at least eight times at the 2-week time point. Clones were called with MiXCR by TCRdb after fastp trimmed the public reads at Q25, and only in-frame beta chains were retained. For every CDR3 protein sequence, its rows merge into one entry that carries the most common genes and DNA. The V and J calls follow TCRdb's processing rather than the paper's. The sample table shows around 260,000 distinct CDR3 sequences, and 7.5% to 9% are seen once. The ten largest clones take up 2.3% of the sample.

Sample time point, as interpreted from the label and publication: pre-sensitization, week 0. The sample's treatment or condition label, in plain terms: therapeutic diphenylcyclopropenone sensitization with weekly scalp DPC. At each patch-test visit, blood was drawn before the patch test was applied. Patients were eligible if aged 18 to 70, diagnosed with alopecia and judged suitable for DPC therapy, and pregnant patients were excluded. Total RNA was isolated from unfractionated whole blood collected in Tempus Blood RNA tubes. The chain is made from TRBV11-2 and TRBJ2-7; the central 9 bases match TRBD1. This specimen was whole blood, taken in connection with sensitization to the hapten diphenylcyclopropenone (DPC). This TCR derives from a woman between 40 and 50 years old with alopecia areata. Some clones in this sample may be carry-over from other donors' samples. The CDR3 region has the sequence CASSLQGQGLEQYF. The nucleotides are TGTGCCAGCAGCCTGCAGGGACAGGGCCTCGAGCAGTACTTC.